This T cell receptor beta chain was observed in a study of molecular identifiers for immune sequencing clone quantification. V lost 4 bases and J 2 bases, leaving 15 bases between the germline ends. The CDR3 covers 15 residues. Germline CDR1 reads MNHEY; CDR2 reads SMNVEV (reference sequence). Whole-study findings and limits: Jurkat TCR RNA that was spiked in from one cell was reportedly detectable among one million naive cells.

TCRdb ran MiXCR on the PCR reads and lists one entry per CDR3 protein. The sample holds around 65,000 distinct CDR3 sequences, about 18% seen once. Based on a CD8+CD4-CCR7+CD45RA+ profile, naive CD8 T cells were sorted. This clonotype appeared many times. Its target is not known. The clonotype originates from a human donor in good health. Some libraries in this study had Jurkat cell RNA spiked in. Source material: naive CD8+ T cells from blood, with Jurkat cell RNA spiked in. As for subset: FACS-sorted CD8+CD4-CCR7+CD45RA+ naive T cells. J is TRBJ2-7 and V is TRBV27; TRBD1 or TRBD2 may be the D gene (7 bases each). The CDR3 sequence is CASSSGGGGPYEQYF. The CDR3 DNA sequence: TGTGCCAGCAGTTCCGGGGGAGGGGGCCCCTACGAGCAGTACTTC.